This entry concerns a single T cell receptor (beta chain). What antigen it recognizes has not been identified. There are no base qualities to consult, and no much larger clone falls within one base. The collaborating institutions used their own protocols to collect whole blood in K2EDTA tubes. For TCRbeta analysis, collaborator samples were shipped as frozen whole blood, as isolated PBMCs, or as DNA extracted from either sample type. The data belong to a study of blood T cell repertoires in COVID-19 (dated by TCRdb to about 2020). About the investigation overall: Collaborator samples came from the United States, Italy and Spain and covered acute and convalescent phases of COVID-19. A freely available public database, intended as a resource for researchers studying the immune response to SARS-CoV-2, is where the repertoires were released. The sample metadata nearly always contained a de-identified subject ID, COVID-19 status, age in years and sex. The material from the prospective study consisted of cDNA or gDNA derived from T cells, B-cell-depleted T cells, or PBMCs. Samples were obtained from the ongoing ImmuneRACE study (first 160 participants) and from about 1,300 subjects provided by 6 global collaborators. The dataset comprised deeply sampled blood TCRbeta repertoires from subjects exposed to, actively infected with, or recovered from COVID-19. Where HLA class I and class II types were available, the types were taken from metadata supplied by the sample provider, not from assay-based typing.

The paper's findings and limits, for the study overall: How much clinical and demographic metadata was included differed by source and by participant, and the metadata was provided uncurated.

The immunoSEQ Assay, a bias-controlled multiplex PCR, was used to amplify TCRbeta CDR3 regions from genomic DNA. As for the authors' bioinformatics: The number of nucleated cells in each sample was estimated by amplification of reference gene primers within the assay. To quantify the absolute abundance of each unique TCRbeta CDR3 rearrangement, sequence reads were collapsed and filtered. For each sample, productive Simpson clonality was calculated as the square root of Simpson's diversity index across productive rearrangements. In its TCRdb copy, this immuneACCESS table keeps in-frame sequences only and misses some clones. Where compared with another copy, unresolved V genes explain less than half of these, and the others have no known cause. V and J calls and clone size are as listed in that table; D and trimming were resolved from the DNA. This sample has some 80,000 clones in its table, and approximately 90% of those were observed once. Of the sample, approximately 20% is held by the ten largest clones.

CDR3 length: 14 amino acids, cysteine to phenylalanine. Only the CDR3 DNA is retained, 42 bases long and in frame from the first base. A distance of 16 bases separates the germline ends of V and J, which lose 6 bases and 4 bases respectively. The germline V gene specifies MNHEY as CDR1 and SVGEGT as CDR2. This clonotype was sampled from a human donor in a cohort sampled during active COVID-19. Input material: peripheral blood. The rearranged segments are TRBV6-2 or TRBV6-3 and TRBJ2-7; the D region possibly corresponds to TRBD2 (5 bases align). The DNA reads as follows: TGTGCCAGCAGCCTATACAGCGGCCCTTACGAGCAGTACTTC. Translation gives CASSLYSGPYEQYF.